The T cell receptor beta chain under discussion was sequenced for a study of post-analysis software for immune sequencing data (dated by TCRdb to 2013 to 2016). Notes on the research overall: Relapsing-remitting, secondary progressive and progressive-relapsing multiple sclerosis were recorded as disease courses, and subtype annotation was lacking for some patients. The patient repertoires were compared against about a dozen previously published healthy control repertoires obtained from donors aged roughly 6 to 28 years. A subset of samples was prepared in parallel using single-end sample barcoding, then pooled and co-amplified after Illumina adapter ligation. The study at large found these results: Normalized Chao1 diversity was significantly lower in multiple sclerosis patients than controls, suggesting substantial peripheral T-cell clonal expansion. The multiple sclerosis patient group was slightly younger than the control group. Direct clustering with F measure showed strong co-clustering of samples prepared in the same batch, prompting a batch-effect correction. Patients showed significantly higher frequencies than controls for about 5 TRBV segments, among them TRBV5-6, TRBV5-1 and TRBV20-1.

To demonstrate the VDJtools post-analysis software, TCR beta repertoires were profiled from the peripheral blood of about 13 young patients with multiple sclerosis. The multiple sclerosis patients were children and adolescents between roughly 6 and 16 years of age. As to this clonotype: There is no known antigen for this receptor. Base qualities are not provided; no much larger clone lies one nucleotide away.

The method behind the library was PCR. Sequenced on an Illumina HiSeq 2500. To reduce PCR and sequencing biases, unique molecular identifiers were incorporated into the TCR beta cDNA libraries. Approximately 500,000 cDNA molecules were obtained for every 1 to 10 million input T cells, so each molecule roughly corresponded to one T cell. The patient libraries were prepared and sequenced using the same protocol as the earlier healthy control dataset. Samples belonging to the same batch were prepared together, multiplexed and sequenced on a shared HiSeq lane. The study's processing was this. Raw barcoded reads were processed with MIGEC, discarding single-read molecular identifier groups before consensus assembly and CDR3 extraction. Clonotype tables were post-analysed with VDJtools, normalizing diversity by down-sampling all datasets to the smallest sample size. In repertoire overlap clustering, CDR3 amino acid sequences, but not nucleotide sequences, were matched to correct batch-related cross-sample contamination. TCRdb passed the public sequencing reads through fastp at Q25 and MiXCR, retaining productive beta sequences. CDR3 protein duplicates are merged, each entry listing the most common genes and DNA. TCRdb's processing, not the study's, gives the V and J calls here. The sample contains roughly 570,000 distinct CDR3 sequences, roughly 34% of them found a single time. Approximately 6% of the sample is taken by the ten largest.

Including the terminal cysteine and phenylalanine, the CDR3 comprises 15 residues. The DNA shown is the 45-base CDR3, in frame from base 1. Reading the germline V gene gives CDR1 ENHRY and CDR2 SYGVKD. V was cut back by 3 bases and J by 11 bases, leaving a gap of 22 bases between them. Recombination linked TRBV10-3 to TRBJ2-5; the D gene assignment is perhaps TRBD1 or TRBD2, with each matching 5 bases. This receptor was taken from a girl between 2 and 17 years old with multiple sclerosis. Sequenced material: blood. CDR3 protein: CAISDPGPPGLEQYF. DNA sequence: TGTGCCATCAGTGACCCGGGACCGCCAGGGTTGGAGCAGTACTTC.